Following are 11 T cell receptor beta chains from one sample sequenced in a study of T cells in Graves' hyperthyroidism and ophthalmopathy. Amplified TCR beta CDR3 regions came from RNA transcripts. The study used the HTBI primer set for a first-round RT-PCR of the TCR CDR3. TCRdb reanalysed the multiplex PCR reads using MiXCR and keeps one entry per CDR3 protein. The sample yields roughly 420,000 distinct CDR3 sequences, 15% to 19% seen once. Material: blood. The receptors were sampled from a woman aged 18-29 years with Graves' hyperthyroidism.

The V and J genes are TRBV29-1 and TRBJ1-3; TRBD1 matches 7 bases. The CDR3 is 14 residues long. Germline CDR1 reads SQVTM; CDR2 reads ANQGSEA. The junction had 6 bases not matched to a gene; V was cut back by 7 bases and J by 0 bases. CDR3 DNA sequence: TGCAGCGCAAAGGACAGGCACTCTGGAAACACCATATATTTT. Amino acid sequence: CSAKDRHSGNTIYF.

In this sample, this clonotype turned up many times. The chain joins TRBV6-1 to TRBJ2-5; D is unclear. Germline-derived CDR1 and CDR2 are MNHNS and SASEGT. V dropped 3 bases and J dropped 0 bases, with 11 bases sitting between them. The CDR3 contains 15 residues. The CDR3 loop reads CASSDPTVYQETQYF. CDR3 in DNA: TGTGCCAGCAGTGACCCTACAGTGTACCAAGAGACCCAGTACTTC.

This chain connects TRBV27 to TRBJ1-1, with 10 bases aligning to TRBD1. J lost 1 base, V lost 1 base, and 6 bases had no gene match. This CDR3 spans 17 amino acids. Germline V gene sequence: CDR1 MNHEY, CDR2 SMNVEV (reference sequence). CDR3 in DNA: TGTGCCAGCAGTTTATATGGGACAGGGGCTCAGAACACTGAAGCTTTCTTT. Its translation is CASSLYGTGAQNTEAFF.

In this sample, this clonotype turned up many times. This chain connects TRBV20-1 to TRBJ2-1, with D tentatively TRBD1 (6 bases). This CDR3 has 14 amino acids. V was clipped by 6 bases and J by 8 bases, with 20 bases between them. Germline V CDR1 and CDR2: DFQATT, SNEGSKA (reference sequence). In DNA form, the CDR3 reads TGCAGTGCAAAGAGAGGGGGAATAATCGATGAGCAGTTCTTC. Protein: CSAKRGGIIDEQFF.

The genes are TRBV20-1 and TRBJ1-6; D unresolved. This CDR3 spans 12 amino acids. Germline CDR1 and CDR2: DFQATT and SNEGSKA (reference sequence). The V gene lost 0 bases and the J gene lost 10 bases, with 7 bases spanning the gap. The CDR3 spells CSARDAWSPLHF. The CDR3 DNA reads TGCAGTGCTAGAGATGCCTGGTCACCCCTCCACTTT.

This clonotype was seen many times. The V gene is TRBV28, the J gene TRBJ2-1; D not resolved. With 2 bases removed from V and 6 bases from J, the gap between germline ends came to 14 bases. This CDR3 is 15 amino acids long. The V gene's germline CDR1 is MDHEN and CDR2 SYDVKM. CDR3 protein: CASSLTWSLSNEQFF. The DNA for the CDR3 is TGTGCCAGCAGTTTAACATGGAGTCTATCCAATGAGCAGTTCTTC.

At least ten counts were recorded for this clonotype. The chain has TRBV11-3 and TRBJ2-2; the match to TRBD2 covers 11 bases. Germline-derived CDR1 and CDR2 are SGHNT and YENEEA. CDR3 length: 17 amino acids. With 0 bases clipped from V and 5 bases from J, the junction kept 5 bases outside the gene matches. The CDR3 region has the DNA TGTGCCAGCAGCTTAGAGCTAGCGGGAGGAAATACCGGGGAGCTGTTTTTT. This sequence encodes CASSLELAGGNTGELFF.

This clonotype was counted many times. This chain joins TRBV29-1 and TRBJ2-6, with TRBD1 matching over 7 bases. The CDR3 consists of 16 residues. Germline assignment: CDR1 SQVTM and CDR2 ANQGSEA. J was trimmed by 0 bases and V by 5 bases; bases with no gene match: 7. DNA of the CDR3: TGCAGCGTTAGCCGGGACAGCCTCTCTGGGGCCAACGTCCTGACTTTC. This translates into CSVSRDSLSGANVLTF.

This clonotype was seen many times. CDR3 bases: TGTGCCAGCAGCCCCGCGTGGGGGAAGGGGCCGAACACTGAAGCTTTCTTT. Translated, it gives CASSPAWGKGPNTEAFF. The chain is built from TRBV7-4 and TRBJ1-1; possible D gene TRBD1, 5 bases. Germline values: CDR1 SGHVT, CDR2 SQSDAQ. CDR3 length: 17 amino acids. V lost 5 bases and J 1 base, leaving 20 bases between the germline ends.

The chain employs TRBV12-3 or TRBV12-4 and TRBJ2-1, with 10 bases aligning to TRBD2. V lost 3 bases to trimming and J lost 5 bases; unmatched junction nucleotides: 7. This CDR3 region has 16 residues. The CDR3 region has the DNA TGTGCCAGCAGTTTTCGGCTAGCGGGAGTAGACAATGAGCAGTTCTTC. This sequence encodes CASSFRLAGVDNEQFF.

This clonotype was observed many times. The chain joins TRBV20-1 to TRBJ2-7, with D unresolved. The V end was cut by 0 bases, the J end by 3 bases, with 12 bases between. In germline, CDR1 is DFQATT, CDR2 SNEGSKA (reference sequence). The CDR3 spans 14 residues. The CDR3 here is CSARDVSHFYEQYF. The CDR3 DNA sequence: TGCAGTGCTAGAGATGTAAGCCACTTCTACGAGCAGTACTTC.